Detailed here is one TCR beta chain. As yet, its antigen is unknown. The data are from a study of T cell responses to AZD1222 COVID-19 vaccine. Study outcomes and limitations: In a largely white British group with more females than males, clonal diversity was possibly underestimated. Researchers took repertoire samples only after the peak T cell response had come. Spike as a whole was targeted by vaccine-associated CD4 TCRs, dominant at 160-218 and 743-854.

TCRdb's copy holds only in-frame clones and misses some; the assay was immunoSEQ multiplex PCR. The repertoire holds about 150,000 clones, roughly 90% seen once, with less than 3.5% in the top ten. Germline V gene data show CDR1 as SEHNR and CDR2 as FQNEAQ (reference sequence). The CDR3 extends over 13 amino acids. Trimming left V 5 bases short and J 13 bases short, with 15 bases between. The V gene is TRBV7-9, the J gene TRBJ1-6; D not resolved. The sequencing here drew on peripheral blood, taken on day 0 of AZD1222 vaccination. The sequence came from an adult in good health. CDR3 coding DNA: TGTGCCAGCAGCCAGGACCTCAACACTCCCCTCCACTTT. Protein sequence: CASSQDLNTPLHF. Full variable domain (remainder filled in from reference TRBV7-9 and TRBJ1-6): DTGVSQNPRHKITKRGQNVTFRCDPISEHNRLYWYRQTLGQGPEFLTYFQNEAQLEKSRLLSDRFSAERPKGSFSTLEIQRTEQGDSAMYLCASSQDLNTPLHFGNGTRLTVT.